This T cell receptor beta chain appears in the sequencing data of a study of vaccination effects on CD4 cells after COVID-19. Overall study results and limits: Marked clonal contraction of both clone types appeared late after vaccination.

Before sequencing, viral peptide pools were used by the ViraFEST assay to expand antigen-specific CD4+ T cells. Culturing for around eleven days preceded CD4+ T cell isolation. Negative nucleocapsid antibody tests before and after vaccination confirmed no previous SARS-CoV-2 infection. In regard to this clone: The antigen is undetermined.

Trimming at V came to 1 base and at J to 1 base, leaving 4 bases not matched to a gene. Germline CDR1 and CDR2: MGHRA and YSYEKL. The CDR3 extends over 17 amino acids. Sequencing used immunoSEQ multiplex PCR; TCRdb keeps in-frame clones, though not all of them. The data show fewer than 25,000 clones, approximately 64% seen once. This receptor was obtained from a human donor who received a COVID-19 vaccine. The sequencing used CD4+ T cells from PBMCs cultured with HCoV-OC43 spike peptides, collected before COVID-19 vaccination. Subset of the sample: HCoV-OC43 spike overlapping peptide pool stimulation. The gene calls are TRBV4-1 and TRBJ2-1, with TRBD2 identical over 10 bases. The CDR3 loop reads CASSQVWTSGSYNEQFF. In DNA form, the CDR3 reads TGCGCCAGCAGCCAAGTTTGGACTAGCGGTTCCTACAATGAGCAGTTCTTC.